These T cell receptor beta chains were read from a single sample in a study of cytomegalovirus exposure and HLA in healthy donors. TCRdb's copy holds only in-frame clones and misses some; the assay was immunoSEQ multiplex PCR. The sample shows 140,000 to 150,000 clones, about 80% of them seen only once. The specimen was PBMCs. The receptors shown here come from a middle-aged man in good health and CMV-seronegative. Each CDR3 is given with its conserved first and last residue. A D gene is named only where the DNA matches it firmly. Size tells how often a clone was seen (once, few, many) or the class of an expanded clone, and some rows leave it out.

clone_size	d_call	v_call	j_call	cdr3_aa	cdr3_nt
NA	TRBD1	TRBV14	TRBJ1-1	CASSQLGTGLINTEAFF	TGTGCCAGCAGCCAACTGGGGACAGGGTTGATTAACACTGAAGCTTTCTTT
NA	NA	TRBV11-2	TRBJ2-2	CASSSTGLNTGELFF	TGTGCCAGCAGCTCGACAGGACTGAACACCGGGGAGCTGTTTTTT
NA	NA	TRBV9	TRBJ2-3	CASSVRAGPGDTQYF	TGTGCCAGCAGCGTTCGGGCGGGCCCCGGGGATACGCAGTATTTT
once	NA	TRBV7-2	TRBJ1-6	CASSFVNSPLHF	TGTGCCAGCAGCTTTGTTAATTCCCCCCTCCACTTT
NA	TRBD1	TRBV5-4	TRBJ2-7	CASSSGQGRAYEQYF	TGTGCCAGCAGCTCCGGACAGGGGAGGGCCTACGAGCAGTACTTC
NA	NA	TRBV27	TRBJ2-3	CASRPRPGERGDTQYF	TGTGCCAGCAGGCCCCGACCAGGGGAGCGGGGAGATACGCAGTATTTT
NA	TRBD2	TRBV4-3	TRBJ2-7	CASSPDGGLYEQYF	TGCGCCAGCAGCCCTGATGGGGGACTATACGAGCAGTACTTC
once	NA	TRBV10-1	TRBJ2-7	CASSRGKGAYEQYF	TGCGCCAGCAGCCGGGGGAAAGGTGCCTACGAGCAGTACTTC
NA	TRBD2	TRBV29-1	TRBJ2-1	CSGGLAGGNTYNEQFF	TGCAGCGGGGGACTAGCGGGGGGGAACACCTACAATGAGCAGTTCTTC
NA	TRBD2	TRBV9	TRBJ2-5	CASSTPGGAETQYF	TGTGCCAGCAGCACTCCCGGGGGGGCAGAGACCCAGTACTTC
NA	TRBD1	TRBV5-6	TRBJ2-5	CASRRQGAQETQYF	TGTGCCAGCAGAAGACAGGGGGCCCAAGAGACCCAGTACTTC
few	TRBD1	TRBV6-6	TRBJ1-2	CASSRGQGGGYTF	TGTGCCAGCAGCAGAGGACAGGGGGGTGGCTACACCTTC
NA	TRBD2	TRBV6-1	TRBJ2-1	CASSSSGGAYNEQFF	TGTGCCAGCAGTTCCAGCGGGGGGGCTTACAATGAGCAGTTCTTC
NA	TRBD1	TRBV12-5	TRBJ1-4	CASGLARTGNEKLFF	TGTGCTAGTGGTTTGGCCAGGACAGGGAATGAAAAACTGTTTTTT
NA	TRBD1	TRBV5-1	TRBJ2-7	CASSYGTVGSYEQYF	TGCGCCAGCAGCTACGGGACAGTTGGTTCCTACGAGCAGTACTTC
NA	TRBD1	TRBV13	TRBJ1-2	CASSLDWDRGNYGYTF	TGTGCCAGCAGCTTAGATTGGGACAGGGGGAACTATGGCTACACCTTC
NA	NA	TRBV27	TRBJ2-1	CASSQAQVNEQFF	TGTGCCAGCAGTCAAGCACAGGTCAATGAGCAGTTCTTC
NA	TRBD2	TRBV5-1	TRBJ2-1	CASSFLSGSGANNEQFF	TGCGCCAGCAGCTTTTTATCGGGAAGCGGGGCAAACAATGAGCAGTTCTTC
NA	TRBD1	TRBV29-1	TRBJ2-5	CSGGTEVREQYF	TGCAGCGGGGGGACAGAAGTACGAGAGCAGTACTTC
NA	NA	TRBV6-4	TRBJ1-1	CASSDAPGTPNTEAFF	TGTGCCAGCAGTGACGCCCCGGGGACACCAAACACTGAAGCTTTCTTT
NA	NA	TRBV4-3	TRBJ2-7	CASSQDGRGYEQYF	TGCGCCAGCAGCCAAGATGGCAGGGGCTACGAGCAGTACTTC
NA	TRBD1	TRBV15	TRBJ1-4	CATSHRPGQGPFF	TGTGCCACCAGCCACCGACCGGGACAGGGTCCGTTTTTT
few	TRBD2	TRBV5-4	TRBJ2-2	CASSSTTGTSGYTGELFF	TGTGCCAGCAGTTCCACCACCGGGACTAGCGGATACACCGGGGAGCTGTTTTTT
NA	NA	TRBV5-1	TRBJ1-3	CASSLAGQAGNTIYF	TGCGCCAGCAGCTTGGCAGGCCAGGCTGGAAACACCATATATTTT
NA	NA	TRBV10-3	TRBJ1-2	CAISESDINYGYTF	TGTGCCATCAGTGAATCGGACATAAACTATGGCTACACCTTC
NA	NA	TRBV5-1	TRBJ1-1	CASRFEGSPNTEAFF	TGCGCCAGCCGGTTCGAGGGCAGCCCGAACACTGAAGCTTTCTTT
NA	NA	TRBV19	TRBJ2-3	CASSLLAASTDTQYF	TGTGCCAGTAGTCTACTAGCAGCTAGCACAGATACGCAGTATTTT
once	TRBD2	TRBV5-1	TRBJ2-5	CASSSTSWETQYF	TGCGCCAGCAGCTCGACTAGCTGGGAGACCCAGTACTTC
NA	TRBD2	TRBV29-1	TRBJ2-5	CSVGIGLAGGGETQYF	TGCAGCGTGGGGATCGGACTAGCGGGGGGAGGAGAGACCCAGTACTTC
NA	TRBD1	TRBV16	TRBJ2-7	CASSQSGGEQYF	TGTGCCAGCAGCCAGTCAGGGGGCGAGCAGTACTTC
NA	NA	TRBV7-9	TRBJ2-2	CASSKDGGAGELFF	TGTGCCAGCAGTAAAGATGGCGGGGCCGGGGAGCTGTTTTTT
NA	TRBD1	TRBV2	TRBJ2-6	CASSDPGTGSSSGANVLTF	TGTGCCAGCAGTGACCCCGGGACAGGGAGCTCTTCTGGGGCCAACGTCCTGACTTTC
NA	TRBD1	TRBV18	TRBJ1-5	CASSPQGATDQPQHF	TGTGCCAGCTCACCACAGGGGGCAACCGATCAGCCCCAGCATTTT
NA	NA	TRBV9	TRBJ2-7	CASSPAGNRVSYEQYF	TGTGCCAGCAGCCCCGCCGGCAACCGGGTCTCCTACGAGCAGTACTTC
NA	TRBD1	TRBV7-9	TRBJ1-2	CASSSQGGRYGYTF	TGTGCCAGCAGCTCCCAGGGGGGCCGCTATGGCTACACCTTC
NA	NA	TRBV28	TRBJ2-7	CASSLVEPYEQYF	TGTGCCAGCAGTTTAGTAGAGCCTTACGAGCAGTACTTC
NA	NA	TRBV4-3	TRBJ2-1	CASSQDLSEQFF	TGCGCCAGCAGCCAAGATCTCAGTGAGCAGTTCTTC
NA	NA	TRBV5-1	TRBJ2-5	CASSLGGGGSYQETQYF	TGCGCCAGCAGCTTAGGCGGCGGGGGCTCGTACCAAGAGACCCAGTACTTC
NA	NA	TRBV29-1	TRBJ1-5	CSVTQGPDQPQHF	TGCAGCGTTACTCAGGGGCCCGATCAGCCCCAGCATTTT
NA	TRBD1	TRBV25-1	TRBJ1-2	CASSGGGSSYGYTF	TGTGCCAGCAGTGGAGGGGGCTCGAGCTATGGCTACACCTTC
NA	TRBD2	TRBV9	TRBJ2-3	CASSARLAGLDTQYF	TGTGCCAGCAGCGCGCGACTAGCGGGGTTGGATACGCAGTATTTT
NA	TRBD1	TRBV18	TRBJ1-3	CASSPTGARGNTIYF	TGTGCCAGCTCACCAACAGGGGCGCGTGGAAACACCATATATTTT
once	NA	TRBV27	TRBJ2-7	CASSLTRLRDEQYF	TGTGCCAGCAGTCTGACTAGACTCCGTGACGAGCAGTACTTC
NA	TRBD1	TRBV2	TRBJ1-4	CASSAIKVQGGTNEKLFF	TGTGCCAGCAGTGCTATAAAGGTACAGGGGGGAACTAATGAAAAACTGTTTTTT
NA	NA	TRBV7-2	TRBJ2-2	CASSLRGGSEELFF	TGTGCCAGCAGTTTAAGGGGAGGCAGTGAGGAGCTGTTTTTT
NA	TRBD1	TRBV30	TRBJ1-5	CAWSPDRVNQPQHF	TGTGCCTGGAGCCCCGACAGGGTGAATCAGCCCCAGCATTTT
NA	NA	TRBV6-5	TRBJ1-3	CASSSDRFSGNTIYF	TGTGCCAGCAGTTCCGACAGATTCTCTGGAAACACCATATATTTT
NA	TRBD2	TRBV5-5	TRBJ2-7	CASGSLAASSYEQYF	TGTGCCAGCGGCTCACTAGCGGCGAGCTCCTACGAGCAGTACTTC
NA	TRBD2	TRBV2	TRBJ2-1	CASSVVGGVYNEQFF	TGTGCCAGCAGTGTTGTGGGGGGGGTCTACAATGAGCAGTTCTTC
NA	NA	TRBV7-3	TRBJ2-2	CASSVGALSNTGELFF	TGTGCCAGCAGCGTGGGGGCACTCTCGAACACCGGGGAGCTGTTTTTT
NA	TRBD1	TRBV4-3	TRBJ1-4	CASGDRGQEKLFF	TGCGCCAGCGGGGACAGGGGGCAAGAAAAACTGTTTTTT
NA	TRBD2	TRBV6-5	TRBJ2-1	CASSYSPTGTSHEQFF	TGTGCCAGCAGTTACTCGCCTACCGGGACTAGTCATGAGCAGTTCTTC
NA	NA	TRBV6-4	TRBJ1-1	CASRAGSMNTEAFF	TGTGCCAGCAGAGCCGGGTCAATGAACACTGAAGCTTTCTTT
NA	NA	TRBV5-1	TRBJ2-1	CASSGLLGGIEQFF	TGCGCCAGCAGCGGGCTTTTGGGGGGAATTGAGCAGTTCTTC
NA	TRBD1	TRBV29-1	TRBJ1-2	CSERTGDGYTF	TGCAGCGAGAGGACAGGGGATGGCTACACCTTC